This T cell receptor (beta chain) appears in the sequencing data of a study of blood T cells in healthy people across ages. A second about 7 to 11 cycle PCR used barcoded and J-beta primers. TCRdb ran MiXCR on the 5' RACE reads and lists one entry per CDR3 protein. The sample shows some 850,000 distinct CDR3 sequences, about 26% of them seen only once. Each donor had approximately 10 milliliters of peripheral blood drawn. Germline CDR1 and CDR2: SGHAT and FQNNGV. V gave up 0 bases and J gave up 5 bases; unmatched junction bases: 7. The CDR3 runs to 16 residues. This clonotype was counted ten times or more. These same records also appear under a second study, on T cells of mothers and their children. As that study records: Whatever RNA was extracted went entirely into cDNA synthesis, at roughly 1.6 ug per 15 ul. Reads obtained per mother exceeded 8 million TCR beta CDR3 reads, with approximately 3 million obtained per child. The authors found no persistent microchimeric T cell clones.

The V gene is TRBV11-2, the J gene TRBJ2-7; TRBD1 agrees at 10 bases. Source material: blood. The clonotype originates from a boy aged 5 to 17 in good health. CDR3 protein: CASSLDRGTGAHEQYF. The CDR3 coding sequence is TGTGCCAGCAGCTTAGATAGAGGGACAGGGGCCCACGAGCAGTACTTC. The variable domain in full, completed from reference TRBV11-2 and TRBJ2-7, reads EAGVAQSPRYKIIEKRQSVAFWCNPISGHATLYWYQQILGQGPKLLIQFQNNGVVDDSQLPKDRFSAERLKGVDSTLKIQPAKLEDSAVYLCASSLDRGTGAHEQYFGPGTRLTVT.